The sequence of this T cell receptor (beta chain) was determined in a study of preoperative IRX-2 immunotherapy in early breast cancer. The table came from immunoSEQ multiplex PCR; TCRdb's copy has only in-frame clones and leaves some out. This table holds about 15,000 clones, approximately 90% found once. Treatment in this sample: preoperative locoregional IRX-2 cytokine immunotherapy. This phase Ib study tested locoregional IRX-2 cytokine immunotherapy given before surgery. Germline CDR1 is MNHEY and CDR2 is SVGAGI. The CDR3 runs 12 residues. V lost 0 bases and J lost 8, with 4 bases in between. This specimen was acquired from a patient treated with IRX-2 immunotherapy. This chain joins TRBV6-5 and TRBJ1-4; D is undetermined. The source of this sequence is a human donor with breast cancer. CDR3 in amino acids: CASSYSGEKLFF. Here the CDR3 DNA reads TGTGCCAGCAGTTACTCTGGAGAAAAACTGTTTTTT.